This TCR beta chain was identified in a study of blood T cell repertoires in COVID-19. Looking at the study overall: Acute and convalescent COVID-19 samples came from the United States, Italy and Spain.

Authors' processing steps: The assay estimated nucleated cells by amplifying reference gene primers. Data came from immunoSEQ multiplex PCR; TCRdb stores just in-frame clones and leaves some out. V and J calls plus clone size are reproduced from that table; the DNA served to infer D and trimming. The sample consists of some 130,000 clones, about nine tenths of them appearing once. Trimming took off 4 bases at V and 0 bases at J, with 12 bases between the two ends. This CDR3 is built from 16 residues. Germline V gives CDR1 SNHLY, CDR2 FYNNEI. The study drew participants aged about 18 to 89 years from about two dozen US areas.

Sequencing was carried out using PBMCs or T cells enriched from blood (not recorded which). The chain has TRBV2 and TRBJ2-2; a weak D match, TRBD2 (6 bases). This clonotype originated in a man in his fifties or sixties who had recovered from COVID-19. This CDR3 is CASSVILASNTGELFF. The CDR3 DNA follows: TGTGCCAGCAGTGTTATACTAGCCTCGAACACCGGGGAGCTGTTTTTT. The full variable domain, rest sourced from reference TRBV2 and TRBJ2-2, is EPEVTQTPSHQVTQMGQEVILRCVPISNHLYFYWYRQILGQKVEFLVSFYNNEISEKSEIFDDQFSVERPDGSNFTLKIRSTKLEDSAMYFCASSVILASNTGELFFGEGSRLTVL.